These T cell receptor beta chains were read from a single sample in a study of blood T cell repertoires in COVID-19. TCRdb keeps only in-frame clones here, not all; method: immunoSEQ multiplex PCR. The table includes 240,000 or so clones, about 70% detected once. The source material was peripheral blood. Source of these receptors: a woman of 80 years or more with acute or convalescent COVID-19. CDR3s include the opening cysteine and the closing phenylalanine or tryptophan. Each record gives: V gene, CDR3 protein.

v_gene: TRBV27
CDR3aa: CATSPTGGRPTSSYEQYF

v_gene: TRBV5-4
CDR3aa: CASSIQGGGETQYF

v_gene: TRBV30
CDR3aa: CAWSNGGRGYNEQFF

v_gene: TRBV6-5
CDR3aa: CASSDRGANTEAFF

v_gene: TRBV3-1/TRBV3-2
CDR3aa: CASSQDNGEFSYNSPLHF

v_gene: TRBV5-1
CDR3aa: CASSLGVMGAGAQETQYF

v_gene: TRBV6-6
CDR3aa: CASSYGLRDSPLHF

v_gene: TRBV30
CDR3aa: CAWSVGTLGNTIYF

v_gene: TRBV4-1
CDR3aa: CASSQVRGRASYNEQFF

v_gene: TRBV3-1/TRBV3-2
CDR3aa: CASSQGFQSGETQYF

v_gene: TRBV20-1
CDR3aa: CSASTGDGYTF

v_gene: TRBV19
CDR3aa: CASKRDRNTEAFF

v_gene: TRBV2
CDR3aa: CASSSGSDYGYTF

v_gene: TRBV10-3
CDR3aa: CATRGTGETEAFF

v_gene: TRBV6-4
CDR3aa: CASSDLVRRNTEAFF

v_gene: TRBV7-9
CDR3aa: CASSLERVGQFF

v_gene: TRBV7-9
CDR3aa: CASSTQQNTEAFF

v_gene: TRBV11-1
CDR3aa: CASSQNFQDEKLFF

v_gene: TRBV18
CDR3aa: CASSPTVSSTDTQYF

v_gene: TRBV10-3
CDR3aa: CAISDPMAANDIYEQYF

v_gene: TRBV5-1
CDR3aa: CASSLGTTSSYEQYF

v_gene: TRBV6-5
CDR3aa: CASSYTRTARGETQYF

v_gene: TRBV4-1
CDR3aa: CASSQGSAGVLETQYF

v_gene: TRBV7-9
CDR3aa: CASSSGQNANYGYTF

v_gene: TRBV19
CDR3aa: CASSQHTSPLHF

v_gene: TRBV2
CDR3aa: CASRLQGARDTGELFF

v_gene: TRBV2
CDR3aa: CASRRSTLYNEQFF

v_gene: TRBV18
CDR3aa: CASSPYSGMSTDTQYF

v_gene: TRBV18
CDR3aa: CASSPLLARYNEQFF

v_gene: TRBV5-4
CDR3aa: CASSKGTSGGHQETQYF

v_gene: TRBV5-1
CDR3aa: CASSLLDSPPLHF

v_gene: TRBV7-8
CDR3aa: CASSLSGDSTDTQYF

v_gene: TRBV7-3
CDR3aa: CASSLTFAGGRTGELFF

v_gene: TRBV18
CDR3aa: CASSPIQDRAQGGYTF

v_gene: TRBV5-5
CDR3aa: CASRSDRSAGNTIYF